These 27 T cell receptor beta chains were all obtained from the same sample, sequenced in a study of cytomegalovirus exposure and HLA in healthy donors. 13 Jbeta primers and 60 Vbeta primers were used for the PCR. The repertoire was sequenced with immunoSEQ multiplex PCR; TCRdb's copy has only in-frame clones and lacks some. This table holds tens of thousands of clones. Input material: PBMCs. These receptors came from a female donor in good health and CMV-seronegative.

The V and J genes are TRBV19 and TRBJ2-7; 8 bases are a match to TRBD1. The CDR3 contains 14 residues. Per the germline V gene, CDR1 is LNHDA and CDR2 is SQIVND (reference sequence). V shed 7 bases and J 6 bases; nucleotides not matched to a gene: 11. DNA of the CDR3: TGTGCCAGTACCCCCGGACAGGGCTCGGGCGAGCAGTACTTC. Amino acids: CASTPGQGSGEQYF.

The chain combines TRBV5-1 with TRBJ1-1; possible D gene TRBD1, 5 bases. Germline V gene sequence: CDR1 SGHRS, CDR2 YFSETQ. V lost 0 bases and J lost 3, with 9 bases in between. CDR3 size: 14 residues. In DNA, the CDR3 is TGCGCCAGCAGCTTGGATACAGGAGACACTGAAGCTTTCTTT. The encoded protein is CASSLDTGDTEAFF.

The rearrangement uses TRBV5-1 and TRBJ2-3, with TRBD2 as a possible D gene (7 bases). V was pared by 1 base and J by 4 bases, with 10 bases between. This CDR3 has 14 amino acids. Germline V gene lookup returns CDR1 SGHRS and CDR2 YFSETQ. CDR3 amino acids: CASSLKGGADTQYF. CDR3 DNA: TGCGCCAGCAGCTTGAAAGGGGGGGCAGATACGCAGTATTTT.

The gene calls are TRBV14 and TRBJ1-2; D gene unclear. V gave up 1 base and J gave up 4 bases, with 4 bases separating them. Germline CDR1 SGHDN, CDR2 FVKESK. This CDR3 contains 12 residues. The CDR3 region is CASSQAGYGYTF. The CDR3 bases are TGTGCCAGCAGCCAAGCAGGCTATGGCTACACCTTC.

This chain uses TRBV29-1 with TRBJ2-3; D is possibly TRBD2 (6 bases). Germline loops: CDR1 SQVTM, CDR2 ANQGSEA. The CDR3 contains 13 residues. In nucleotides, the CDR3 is TGCAGTCACGCGGGACTTACAGCGGATACGCAGTATTTT. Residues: CSHAGLTADTQYF.

DNA of the CDR3: TGTGCCTGGATGGAGGACCGCTCTGAAGCTTTCTTT. Translated, it gives CAWMEDRSEAFF. The rearrangement joins TRBV30 to TRBJ1-1; no firm D call. This CDR3 region has 12 residues. V lost 4 bases and J 6 bases, leaving 12 bases between the germline ends. Looked up from germline, CDR1 is GTSNPN and CDR2 is SVGIG (reference sequence). Variable domain in full (rest from reference TRBV30 and TRBJ1-1): SQTIHQWPATLVQPVGSPLSLECTVEGTSNPNLYWYRQAAGRGLQLLFYSVGIGQISSEVPQNLSASRPQDRQFILSSKKLLLSDSGFYLCAWMEDRSEAFFGQGTRLTVV.

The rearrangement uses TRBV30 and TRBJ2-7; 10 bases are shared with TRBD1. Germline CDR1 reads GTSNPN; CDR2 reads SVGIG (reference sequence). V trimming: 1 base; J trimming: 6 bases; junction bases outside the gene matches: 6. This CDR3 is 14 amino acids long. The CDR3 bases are TGTGCCTGGAGTGCCGGGACAGGGGTCGGCGAGCAGTACTTC. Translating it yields CAWSAGTGVGEQYF.

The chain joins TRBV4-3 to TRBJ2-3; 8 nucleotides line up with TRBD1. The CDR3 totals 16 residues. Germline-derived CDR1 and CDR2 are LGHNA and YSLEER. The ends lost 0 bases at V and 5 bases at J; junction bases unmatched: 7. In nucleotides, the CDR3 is TGCGCCAGCAGCCAAGATAGAGGACAGGGATTAGATACGCAGTATTTT. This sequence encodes CASSQDRGQGLDTQYF.

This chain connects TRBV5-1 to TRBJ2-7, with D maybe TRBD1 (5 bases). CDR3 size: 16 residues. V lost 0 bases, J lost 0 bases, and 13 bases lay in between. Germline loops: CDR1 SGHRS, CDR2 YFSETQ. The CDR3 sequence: CASSLGGRSSSYEQYF. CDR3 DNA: TGCGCCAGCAGCTTGGGGGGCAGGTCGAGCTCCTACGAGCAGTACTTC. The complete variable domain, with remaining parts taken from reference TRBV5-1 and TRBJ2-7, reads KAGVTQTPRYLIKTRGQQVTLSCSPISGHRSVSWYQQTPGQGLQFLFEYFSETQRNKGNFPGRFSGRQFSNSRSEMNVSTLELGDSALYLCASSLGGRSSSYEQYFGPGTRLTVT.

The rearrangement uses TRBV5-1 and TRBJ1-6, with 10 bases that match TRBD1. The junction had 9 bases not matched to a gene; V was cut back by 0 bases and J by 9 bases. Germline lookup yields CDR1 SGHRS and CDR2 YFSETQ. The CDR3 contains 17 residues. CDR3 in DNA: TGCGCCAGCAGCTTGGGTCCCTTAGGACAGGGGGTTTCACCCCTCCACTTT. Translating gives CASSLGPLGQGVSPLHF.

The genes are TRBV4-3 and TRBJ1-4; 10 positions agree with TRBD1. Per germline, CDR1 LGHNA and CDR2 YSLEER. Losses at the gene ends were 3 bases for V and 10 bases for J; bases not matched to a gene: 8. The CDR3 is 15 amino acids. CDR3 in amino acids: CASSHWTGGMRKLFF. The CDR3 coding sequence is TGCGCCAGCAGCCATTGGACAGGGGGAATGAGAAAACTGTTTTTT.

This CDR3 is CASSQERAFDGGYTF. In DNA, the CDR3 is TGTGCCAGCAGCCAAGAGAGGGCCTTTGACGGTGGCTACACCTTC. V and J are TRBV4-2 and TRBJ1-2; D not resolved. V lost 0 bases and J 7 bases, leaving 15 bases between the germline ends. This CDR3 has 15 amino acids. Germline CDR1 LGHNA, CDR2 YNFKEQ.

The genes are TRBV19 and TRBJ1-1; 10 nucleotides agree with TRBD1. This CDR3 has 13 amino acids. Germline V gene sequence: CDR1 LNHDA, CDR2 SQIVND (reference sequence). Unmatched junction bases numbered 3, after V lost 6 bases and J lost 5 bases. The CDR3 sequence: CASRGQGWTEAFF. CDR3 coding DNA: TGTGCCAGTAGGGGACAGGGGTGGACTGAAGCTTTCTTT.

This CDR3 reads CAWSREGLNEQFF. CDR3 bases: TGTGCCTGGAGCCGGGAGGGCCTCAATGAGCAGTTCTTC. The chain carries TRBV30 and TRBJ2-1; TRBD2 aligns across 8 bases. Germline values: CDR1 GTSNPN, CDR2 SVGIG (reference sequence). The CDR3 sequence is 13 residues long. V trimming: 3 bases; J trimming: 6 bases; junction bases outside the gene matches: 4.

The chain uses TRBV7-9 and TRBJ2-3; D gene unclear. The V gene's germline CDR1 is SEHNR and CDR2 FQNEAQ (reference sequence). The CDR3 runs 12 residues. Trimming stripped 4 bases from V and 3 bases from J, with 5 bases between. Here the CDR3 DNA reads TGTGCCAGCAGCTCCTTTACAGATACGCAGTATTTT. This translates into CASSSFTDTQYF.

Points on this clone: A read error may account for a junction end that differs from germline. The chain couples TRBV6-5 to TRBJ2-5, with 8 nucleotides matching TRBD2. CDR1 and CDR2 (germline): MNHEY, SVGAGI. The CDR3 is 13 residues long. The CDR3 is CASSFGGGKTQYF. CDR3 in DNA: TGTGCCAGTAGTTTCGGGGGGGGGAAGACCCAGTACTTC.

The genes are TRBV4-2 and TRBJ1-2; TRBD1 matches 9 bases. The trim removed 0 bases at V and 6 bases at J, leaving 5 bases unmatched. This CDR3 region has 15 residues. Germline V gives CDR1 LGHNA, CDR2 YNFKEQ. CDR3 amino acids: CASSQDSGQGHGYTF. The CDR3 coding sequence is TGTGCCAGCAGCCAAGATTCGGGACAGGGACATGGCTACACCTTC.

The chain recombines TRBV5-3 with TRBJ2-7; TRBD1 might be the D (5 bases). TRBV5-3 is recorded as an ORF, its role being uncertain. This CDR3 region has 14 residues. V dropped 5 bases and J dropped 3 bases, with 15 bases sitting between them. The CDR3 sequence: CARSWHTGDYEQYF. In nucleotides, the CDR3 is TGTGCCAGAAGTTGGCATACAGGAGACTACGAGCAGTACTTC.

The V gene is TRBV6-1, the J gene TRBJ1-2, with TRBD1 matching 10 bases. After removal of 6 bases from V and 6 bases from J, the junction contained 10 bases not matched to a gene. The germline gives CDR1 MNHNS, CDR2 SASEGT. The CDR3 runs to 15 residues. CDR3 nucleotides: TGTGCCAGCAGCTCGACAGGGGGCGTTAAGGATGGCTACACCTTC. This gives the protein CASSSTGGVKDGYTF.

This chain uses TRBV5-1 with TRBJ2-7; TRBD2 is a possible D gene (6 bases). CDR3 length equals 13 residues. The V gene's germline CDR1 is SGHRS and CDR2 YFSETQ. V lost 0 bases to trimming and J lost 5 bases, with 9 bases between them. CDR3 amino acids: CASSLDGLNEQYF. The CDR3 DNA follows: TGCGCCAGCAGCTTGGACGGACTAAACGAGCAGTACTTC.

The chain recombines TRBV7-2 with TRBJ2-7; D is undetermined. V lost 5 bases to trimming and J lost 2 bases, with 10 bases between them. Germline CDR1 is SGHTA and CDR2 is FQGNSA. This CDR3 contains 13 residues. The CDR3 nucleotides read TGTGCCAGCAGCACGTATGTAGCCTACGAGCAGTACTTC. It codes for CASSTYVAYEQYF.

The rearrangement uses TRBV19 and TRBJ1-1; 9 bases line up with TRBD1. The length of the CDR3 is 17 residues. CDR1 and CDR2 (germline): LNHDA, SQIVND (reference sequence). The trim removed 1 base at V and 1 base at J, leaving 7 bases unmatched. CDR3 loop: CASSIVYRGQGNTEAFF. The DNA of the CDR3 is TGTGCCAGTAGTATAGTGTATAGGGGACAGGGGAACACTGAAGCTTTCTTT.

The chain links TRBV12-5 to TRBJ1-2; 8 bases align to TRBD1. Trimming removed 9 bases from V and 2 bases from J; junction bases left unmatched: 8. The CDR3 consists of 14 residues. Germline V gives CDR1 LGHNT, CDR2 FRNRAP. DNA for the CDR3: TGTGCTAGCCCGACAGGGGACCTCAACTATGGCTACACCTTC. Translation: CASPTGDLNYGYTF. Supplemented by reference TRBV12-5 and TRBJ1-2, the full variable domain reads DARVTQTPRHKVTEMGQEVTMRCQPILGHNTVFWYRQTMMQGLELLAYFRNRAPLDDSGMPKDRFSAEMPDATLATLKIQPSEPRDSAVYFCASPTGDLNYGYTFGSGTRLTVV.

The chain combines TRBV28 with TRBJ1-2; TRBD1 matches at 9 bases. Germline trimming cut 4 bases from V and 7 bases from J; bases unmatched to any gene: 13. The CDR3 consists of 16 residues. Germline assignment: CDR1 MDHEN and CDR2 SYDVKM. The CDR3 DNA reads TGTGCCAGCAGTTCGTTACAGGGGGCGCAACAGCGTGGCTACACCTTC. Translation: CASSSLQGAQQRGYTF.

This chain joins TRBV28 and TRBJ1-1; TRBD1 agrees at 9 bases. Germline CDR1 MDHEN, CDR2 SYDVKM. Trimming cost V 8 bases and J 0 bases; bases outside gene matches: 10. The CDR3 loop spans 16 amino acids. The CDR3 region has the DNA TGTGCCAGCGAGGCCTACAGGGGGCCTATGAACACTGAAGCTTTCTTT. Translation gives CASEAYRGPMNTEAFF.

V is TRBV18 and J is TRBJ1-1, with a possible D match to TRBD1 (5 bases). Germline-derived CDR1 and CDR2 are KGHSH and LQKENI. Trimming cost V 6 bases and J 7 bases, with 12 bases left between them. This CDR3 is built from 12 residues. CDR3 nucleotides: TGTGCCAGCTCCCGGGGGGATCGTGAAGCTTTCTTT. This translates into CASSRGDREAFF.

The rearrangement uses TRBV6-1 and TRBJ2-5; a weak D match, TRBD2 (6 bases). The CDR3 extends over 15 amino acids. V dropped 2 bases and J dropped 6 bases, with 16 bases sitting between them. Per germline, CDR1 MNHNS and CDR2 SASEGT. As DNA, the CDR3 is TGTGCCAGCAGTGAATTGGCGGGATACGAGAAGACCCAGTACTTC. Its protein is CASSELAGYEKTQYF.